This TCR beta chain was captured by sequencing in a study of blood T cells in healthy people across ages. Study background: Capture by template switching was about one barcoded beta molecule per two T cells.

This CDR3 comprises 16 residues. Germline V CDR1 and CDR2: MNHEY, SVGAGI. V lost 8 bases and J 4 bases, leaving 21 bases between the germline ends. The use of a sample-barcoded 5' primer and a J-beta primer mix characterized a second PCR of about 7 to 12 cycles. Sequencing recovered at least 3 million CDR3-containing paired-end reads from each sample. MiXCR was run by TCRdb on the 5' RACE reads, yielding one entry per CDR3 protein. The sample shows some 550,000 distinct CDR3 sequences, under 55% of them seen only once. This clonotype was seen at least ten times. The clonotype was recovered from a man aged 80 or over in good health. The chain uses TRBV6-5 and TRBJ2-1, with D perhaps being TRBD1 or TRBD2 (5 bases each). Sample: blood. The CDR3 loop reads CASRSPGTREYNEQFF. CDR3 nucleotides: TGTGCCAGCCGCTCTCCTGGGACCCGGGAATACAATGAGCAGTTCTTC.